The next 23 T cell receptor beta chains were all read from a single sample in a study of blood T cell repertoires in COVID-19. Libraries were prepared by immunoSEQ multiplex PCR; TCRdb keeps only in-frame clonotypes and omits some of them. Found here are about 99,000 clones, about 80% of them singletons; the top ten hold around a quarter. The specimen was peripheral blood. Receptors originate from a man aged 55 to 70 with acute or convalescent COVID-19.

The chain is built from TRBV4-2 and TRBJ1-1, with D uncertain. Germline CDR1 is LGHNA and CDR2 is YNFKEQ. V shed 1 base and J shed 0 bases, with 6 bases lying between them. This CDR3 comprises 14 residues. CDR3 coding DNA: TGTGCCAGCAGCCAAGGGCAGATGAACACTGAAGCTTTCTTT. It specifies CASSQGQMNTEAFF.

The chain carries TRBV3-1 (or the pseudogene TRBV3-2) and TRBJ1-1; the D is unclear. The CDR3 is made up of 15 amino acids. Germline CDR1 reads LGHDT; CDR2 reads YNNKEL (reference sequence). With 4 bases removed from V and 3 bases from J, the gap between germline ends came to 15 bases. In nucleotides, the CDR3 is TGTGCCAGCAGCCCGACCAAATCCGGGTACACTGAAGCTTTCTTT. This codes for CASSPTKSGYTEAFF.

V and J are TRBV7-9 and TRBJ1-2; TRBD1 agrees at 12 bases. Looked up from germline, CDR1 is SEHNR and CDR2 is FQNEAQ (reference sequence). The V gene end was trimmed by 5 bases and the J gene end by 4 bases; junction bases not matched to a gene: 8. The CDR3 loop spans 16 amino acids. The CDR3 DNA sequence: TGTGCCAGCAGCCCCGGGACAGGGGGCTTTTTCTATGGCTACACCTTC. Translating it yields CASSPGTGGFFYGYTF. Drawing the rest from reference TRBV7-9 and TRBJ1-2, the complete variable domain is DTGVSQNPRHKITKRGQNVTFRCDPISEHNRLYWYRQTLGQGPEFLTYFQNEAQLEKSRLLSDRFSAERPKGSFSTLEIQRTEQGDSAMYLCASSPGTGGFFYGYTFGSGTRLTVV.

This chain connects TRBV19 to TRBJ2-5, with TRBD1 as a possible D gene (6 bases). The V end lost 0 bases, the J end lost 4 bases, and 15 bases lay between the germline ends. This CDR3 spans 16 amino acids. The germline CDR1 and CDR2 sequences are LNHDA and SQIVND (reference sequence). The CDR3 bases are TGTGCCAGTAGTATAGATAACTTAGAAGGGGGAGAGACCCAGTACTTC. Residues: CASSIDNLEGGETQYF.

This chain uses TRBV28 with TRBJ1-3, with 8 bases aligning to TRBD1. V shed 6 bases, J shed 0 bases, and the junction held 7 bases outside the gene matches. The CDR3 runs to 16 residues. The germline gives CDR1 MDHEN, CDR2 SYDVKM. CDR3 DNA sequence: TGTGCCAGCAGGGTCTGGACAGGGACCTCTGGAAACACCATATATTTT. Its translation is CASRVWTGTSGNTIYF.

The rearrangement joins TRBV6-5 to TRBJ1-1; 7 nucleotides agree with TRBD1. J lost 3 bases, V lost 2 bases, and 3 bases had no gene match. The CDR3 has 14 residues. Germline loops: CDR1 MNHEY, CDR2 SVGAGI. This chain's CDR3 is CASSYKGADTEAFF. CDR3 sequence (DNA): TGTGCCAGCAGTTACAAGGGGGCCGACACTGAAGCTTTCTTT.

The chain joins TRBV2 to TRBJ2-1; D is possibly TRBD1 (5 bases). V was pared by 6 bases and J by 4 bases, with 7 bases between. In germline, CDR1 is SNHLY, CDR2 FYNNEI. The CDR3 length is 12 residues. CDR3 nucleotides: TGTGCCAGCAGAGACAGTTACAATGAGCAGTTCTTC. This encodes CASRDSYNEQFF.

The chain links TRBV14 to TRBJ2-1; a weak D match, TRBD2 (5 bases). Germline-derived CDR1 and CDR2 are SGHDN and FVKESK. V lost 1 base, J lost 6 bases, and 13 bases lay in between. The CDR3 contains 15 residues. The CDR3 bases are TGTGCCAGCAGCCAAGTCTTTCGGGGTCCCAATGAGCAGTTCTTC. Protein: CASSQVFRGPNEQFF.

The gene calls are TRBV9 and TRBJ2-5, with a possible D match to TRBD2 (7 bases). Germline V gene sequence: CDR1 SGDLS, CDR2 YYNGEE. Deletions cut 0 bases from V and 7 bases from J, with 22 bases between. CDR3 length: 17 amino acids. This CDR3 reads CASSVGGGGGSFGTQYF. CDR3 nucleotides: TGTGCCAGCAGCGTAGGAGGAGGCGGGGGCAGTTTTGGGACCCAGTACTTC.

This sequence joins TRBV15 and TRBJ2-7, with 9 bases aligning to TRBD2. This CDR3 has 15 amino acids. The trim removed 4 bases at V and 4 bases at J, leaving 8 bases unmatched. Germline V CDR1 and CDR2: LNHNV, YYDKDF (reference sequence). The CDR3 is CATSTVLAGTYEQYF. DNA for the CDR3: TGTGCCACCAGCACCGTTCTAGCGGGAACTTACGAGCAGTACTTC. Looking up the rest from reference TRBV15 and TRBJ2-7 gives the full variable domain: DAMVIQNPRYQVTQFGKPVTLSCSQTLNHNVMYWYQQKSSQAPKLLFHYYDKDFNNEADTPDNFQSRRPNTSFCFLDIRSPGLGDTAMYLCATSTVLAGTYEQYFGPGTRLTVT.

In its sample, this clone was seen once. V is TRBV4-2 and J is TRBJ2-2, with 12 positions matching TRBD1. The CDR3 is 19 residues long. Looked up from germline, CDR1 is LGHNA and CDR2 is YNFKEQ. V was clipped by 0 bases and J by 3 bases; unmatched bases: 8. This CDR3 reads CASSQDRGTGGAYTGELFF. CDR3 nucleotides: TGTGCCAGCAGCCAAGATCGGGGGACAGGGGGCGCGTACACCGGGGAGCTGTTTTTT.

A single count supports this clone. The V gene is TRBV6-1, the J gene TRBJ2-1; D perhaps matches TRBD1 (6 bases). Germline CDR1 and CDR2: MNHNS and SASEGT. There are 17 residues in the CDR3. V was pared by 0 bases and J by 9 bases, with 21 bases between. This CDR3 is CASSEAWQTGPWGEQFF. The CDR3 nucleotides are TGTGCCAGCAGTGAAGCTTGGCAGACAGGACCATGGGGTGAGCAGTTCTTC.

This clone has just one count. The chain has TRBV9 and TRBJ2-1, with D possibly being TRBD2 (7 bases). This CDR3 has 16 residues. The germline CDR1 and CDR2 sequences are SGDLS and YYNGEE. Trimming took off 4 bases at V and 7 bases at J, with 21 bases between the two ends. In DNA, the CDR3 is TGTGCCAGCAGCCCCTCCGGGAGGCCAGGGGAAAATGAGCAGTTCTTC. Translation gives CASSPSGRPGENEQFF.

The V gene is TRBV20-1, the J gene TRBJ1-1, with 7 bases identical to TRBD1. The CDR3 contains 11 residues. The V gene's germline CDR1 is DFQATT and CDR2 SNEGSKA (reference sequence). In nucleotides, the CDR3 is TGCGGGGGACAGCTGAACACTGAAGCTTTCTTT. Translating gives CGGQLNTEAFF.

The V gene is TRBV15, the J gene TRBJ2-7; TRBD2 matches 13 bases. The CDR3 has 15 amino acids. Germline V CDR1 and CDR2: LNHNV, YYDKDF (reference sequence). Trimming at V came to 3 bases and at J to 4 bases, leaving 3 bases not matched to a gene. The CDR3 DNA reads TGTGCCACCAGCAGTGGACTAGCGGGAGTATACGAGCAGTACTTC. Protein: CATSSGLAGVYEQYF.

The CDR3 reads CASSSILLQETQYF. CDR3 sequence (DNA): TGTGCCAGCAGCTCGATCCTCCTACAAGAGACCCAGTACTTC. The chain has TRBV5-4 and TRBJ2-5, with D unclear. The CDR3 is 14 residues long. CDR1 SGHNT and CDR2 YYREEE come from the germline V gene (reference sequence). Deletions cut 3 bases from V and 2 bases from J, with 11 bases between.

V gene TRBV15 combines with J gene TRBJ2-2, with 10 nucleotides matching TRBD2. With 1 base clipped from V and 6 bases from J, the junction kept 2 bases outside the gene matches. The CDR3 contains 15 residues. The V gene's germline CDR1 is LNHNV and CDR2 YYDKDF (reference sequence). The CDR3 DNA sequence: TGTGCCACCAGCAGAGTTCTAGCGGGAGCCGGGGAGCTGTTTTTT. This sequence encodes CATSRVLAGAGELFF.

The rearrangement links TRBV6-2 or TRBV6-3 to TRBJ1-6; D is unclear. V dropped 6 bases and J dropped 0 bases, with 12 bases sitting between them. There are 16 residues in the CDR3. Germline loops: CDR1 MNHEY, CDR2 SVGEGT. For the CDR3, the DNA is TGTGCCAGCAGCCGTATCGGGAGCTCCTATAATTCACCCCTCCACTTT. This sequence encodes CASSRIGSSYNSPLHF.

CDR3 loop: CASSPGLGNQPQHF. Written as DNA, the CDR3 is TGTGCCAGTAGTCCGGGACTGGGGAATCAGCCCCAGCATTTT. The V gene is TRBV19, the J gene TRBJ1-5; TRBD1 is a possible D gene (5 bases). This CDR3 spans 14 amino acids. V lost 5 bases, J lost 4 bases, and 12 bases lay in between. Germline CDR1 is LNHDA and CDR2 is SQIVND (reference sequence).

This sequence joins TRBV7-9 and TRBJ2-3, with D perhaps TRBD2 (6 bases). The CDR3 loop spans 16 amino acids. V was shortened by 11 bases and J by 2 bases, with 23 bases between the two germline ends. Germline-derived CDR1 and CDR2 are SEHNR and FQNEAQ (reference sequence). In nucleotides, the CDR3 is TGTGCCGGGGGACCGTGGGGGGAGAAGTACACAGATACGCAGTATTTT. This gives the protein CAGGPWGEKYTDTQYF.

This sequence joins TRBV28 and TRBJ1-1, with a possible D match to TRBD1 (5 bases). There are 13 residues in the CDR3. Trimming took off 8 bases at V and 4 bases at J, with 14 bases between the two ends. The V gene's germline CDR1 is MDHEN and CDR2 SYDVKM. This CDR3 reads CASGIQVSTEAFF. For the CDR3, the DNA is TGTGCCAGCGGGATACAGGTCAGCACTGAAGCTTTCTTT.

V is TRBV28 and J is TRBJ2-1; D is uncertain. This CDR3 has 12 residues. Trimming left V 0 bases short and J 7 bases short, with 4 bases between. Germline V gene lookup returns CDR1 MDHEN and CDR2 SYDVKM. As DNA, the CDR3 is TGTGCCAGCAGTTTATGGCGAAATGAGCAGTTCTTC. The encoded protein is CASSLWRNEQFF.

CDR3 amino acids: CASSLVFGGRTEAFF. The CDR3 nucleotides read TGTGCCAGCAGCTTAGTCTTTGGGGGCCGAACTGAAGCTTTCTTT. This sequence joins TRBV11-3 and TRBJ1-1, with D possibly matching TRBD1 (6 bases). This CDR3 is 15 amino acids long. Germline values: CDR1 SGHNT, CDR2 YENEEA. The V end was cut by 1 base, the J end by 5 bases, with 14 bases between.